The sequence of this TCR beta chain was determined in a study of blood T cell repertoires in COVID-19. Study background: Sites across the United States, Italy and Spain contributed samples from acute and convalescent COVID-19. T cells, B-cell-depleted T cells, or PBMCs supplied cDNA or gDNA.

This CDR3 is 13 amino acids long. CDR1 is SNHLY and CDR2 is FYNNEI in the germline V gene. J was trimmed by 5 bases and V by 4 bases; bases with no gene match: 3. Authors' methods: Estimation of nucleated cell counts was performed using reference gene primer amplification. TCRdb keeps only in-frame clones here, not all; method: immunoSEQ multiplex PCR. For V, J and clone size, that table is used; D and trimming come from the DNA. Here the sample spans 190,000 or so clones, around 87% being singletons. The rearrangement uses TRBV2 and TRBJ2-3; 7 nucleotides line up with TRBD1. Sequenced sample: peripheral blood. The sequence derives from a man in his forties with active or convalescent COVID-19. The CDR3 coding sequence is TGTGCCAGCAGTGGGGGACAGAGAGATACGCAGTATTTT. This translates into CASSGGQRDTQYF.